A single sample gave rise to the 9 T cell receptor beta chains below, sequenced in a study of blood T cell repertoires in COVID-19. The method was immunoSEQ multiplex PCR; TCRdb's version includes in-frame clones alone and lacks a portion of them. The data hold a few hundred thousand clones, with roughly 85% observed a single time. The sequencing input was PBMCs or T cells enriched from blood (not recorded which). The receptor set was obtained from a woman in her 40s who had recovered from COVID-19.

This clone was counted a single time. This chain links TRBV11-1 with TRBJ2-1; 11 bases align to TRBD2. This CDR3 has 17 amino acids. V lost 0 bases to trimming and J lost 6 bases; unmatched junction nucleotides: 7. Germline V CDR1 and CDR2: SGHAT, FQDESV (reference sequence). CDR3 region: CASSLADLAGGGNEQFF. Written as DNA, the CDR3 is TGTGCCAGCAGCTTAGCGGACCTAGCGGGAGGAGGCAATGAGCAGTTCTTC.

V and J are TRBV6-2 or TRBV6-3 and TRBJ1-2, with 12 bases lining up with TRBD1. Germline lookup yields CDR1 MNHEY and CDR2 SVGEGT. V gave up 4 bases and J gave up 7 bases; unmatched junction bases: 7. The CDR3 covers 15 residues. The CDR3 here is CASSSRGQGAPGYTF. The CDR3 DNA is TGTGCCAGCAGTTCCCGGGGACAGGGGGCGCCTGGCTACACCTTC.

The table lists this clone with a count of one. V and J are TRBV19 and TRBJ1-5, with D unclear. Looked up from germline, CDR1 is LNHDA and CDR2 is SQIVND (reference sequence). The CDR3 length is 16 residues. The ends were cut back, 0 bases at V and 0 bases at J, with 9 bases in the middle. In DNA form, the CDR3 reads TGTGCCAGTAGTATAGATGGCGGGTTTAGCAATCAGCCCCAGCATTTT. As protein: CASSIDGGFSNQPQHF.

This rearrangement joins TRBV18 to TRBJ2-2, with D uncertain. CDR1 and CDR2 from the germline V gene are KGHSH and LQKENI. This CDR3 is built from 15 residues. V shed 2 bases and J shed 0 bases, with 7 bases lying between them. This chain's CDR3 is CASSPTRTNTGELFF. CDR3 bases: TGTGCCAGCTCACCAACCAGGACGAACACCGGGGAGCTGTTTTTT.

In its sample, this clone was seen a few times. The rearrangement joins TRBV28 to TRBJ2-7, with D maybe TRBD2 (7 bases). The germline CDR1 and CDR2 sequences are MDHEN and SYDVKM. Between the trimmed V and J ends, which lost 4 bases and 4 bases, there was a span of 17 bases. The CDR3 covers 15 residues. The chain's CDR3 is CASSSPRGGGYEQYF. In nucleotides, the CDR3 is TGTGCCAGCAGTTCCCCTCGCGGGGGCGGATACGAGCAGTACTTC.

The chain recombines TRBV5-1 with TRBJ2-5; 11 bases fit TRBD2. Looked up from germline, CDR1 is SGHRS and CDR2 is YFSETQ. This CDR3 is built from 19 residues. The V gene end was trimmed by 0 bases and the J gene end by 5 bases; junction bases not matched to a gene: 15. The CDR3 region has the DNA TGCGCCAGCAGCTTGGGGGTTAGCGGGAGGGCTACAGCGCGGGAGACCCAGTACTTC. This translates into CASSLGVSGRATARETQYF. Full variable domain (outside the CDR3, taken from reference TRBV5-1 and TRBJ2-5): KAGVTQTPRYLIKTRGQQVTLSCSPISGHRSVSWYQQTPGQGLQFLFEYFSETQRNKGNFPGRFSGRQFSNSRSEMNVSTLELGDSALYLCASSLGVSGRATARETQYFGPGTRLLVL.

The V and J genes are TRBV3-1 (or the pseudogene TRBV3-2) and TRBJ2-5, with 8 bases fitting TRBD1. J gave up 5 bases and V 8 bases, and 4 bases lay outside the gene matches. This CDR3 region has 12 residues. CDR1 is LGHDT and CDR2 is YNNKEL in the germline V gene (reference sequence). CDR3 amino acids: CASETGDETQYF. CDR3 in DNA: TGTGCCAGCGAGACAGGGGATGAGACCCAGTACTTC.

The V gene is TRBV11-2, the J gene TRBJ2-1; a weak D match, TRBD2 (5 bases). Germline V gene sequence: CDR1 SGHAT, CDR2 FQNNGV. The CDR3 spans 14 residues. V was shortened by 3 bases and J by 3 bases, with 9 bases between the two germline ends. The CDR3 bases are TGTGCCAGCAGCTTGGCGGGCGTCTACAATGAGCAGTTCTTC. It is translated as CASSLAGVYNEQFF.

This chain uses TRBV2 with TRBJ1-6; a possible D gene is TRBD1 (5 bases). CDR3 length equals 15 residues. Trimming took 6 bases from V and 5 from J, leaving 14 bases between them. The V gene's germline CDR1 is SNHLY and CDR2 FYNNEI. CDR3 DNA sequence: TGTGCCAGCAGGGGGGGACGGACCGATAATTCACCCCTCCACTTT. Its protein product is CASRGGRTDNSPLHF.